One and the same sample provided the 4 T cell receptor beta chains below, sequenced in a study of T-cell memory formation after mild COVID-19. A single record per CDR3 protein comes from TCRdb applying MiXCR to the 5' RACE reads. The repertoire consists of some 330,000 distinct CDR3 sequences, with over 20% occurring once and the leading ten covering 12%. Sample: PBMCs or a T cell subset sorted from them (not recorded which). Source of these receptors: an adult woman who had mild COVID-19 (a few samples of this study predate the infection). Cell type and time point are not known.

This clonotype occurred many times. J is TRBJ2-7 and V is TRBV11-2, with TRBD2 matching 7 bases. There are 17 residues in the CDR3. Germline loops: CDR1 SGHAT, CDR2 FQNNGV. J gave up 2 bases and V 2 bases, and 12 bases lay outside the gene matches. The DNA of the CDR3 is TGTGCCAGCAGCTTATCCGTCTCGGGCGGGAGTCCCTACGAGCAGTACTTC. It translates to CASSLSVSGGSPYEQYF. The full variable domain, in which reference TRBV11-2 and TRBJ2-7 provide the parts outside the CDR3, is EAGVAQSPRYKIIEKRQSVAFWCNPISGHATLYWYQQILGQGPKLLIQFQNNGVVDDSQLPKDRFSAERLKGVDSTLKIQPAKLEDSAVYLCASSLSVSGGSPYEQYFGPGTRLTVT.

The chain combines TRBV7-8 with TRBJ2-7; TRBD1 matches at 8 bases. The CDR3 consists of 14 residues. Germline values: CDR1 SGHVS, CDR2 FQNEAQ. Germline trimming cut 7 bases from V and 0 bases from J; bases unmatched to any gene: 5. The CDR3 DNA follows: TGTGCCAGCAACAACAGGGGGACCTCCTACGAGCAGTACTTC. This codes for CASNNRGTSYEQYF. Drawing the rest from reference TRBV7-8 and TRBJ2-7, the complete variable domain is GAGVSQSPRYKVAKRGQDVALRCDPISGHVSLFWYQQALGQGPEFLTYFQNEAQLDKSGLPSDRFFAERPEGSVSTLKIQRTQQEDSAVYLCASNNRGTSYEQYFGPGTRLTVT.

In its sample, this clonotype was seen a few times. The chain combines TRBV4-1 with TRBJ1-2, with 7 bases aligning to TRBD1. Per the germline V gene, CDR1 is MGHRA and CDR2 is YSYEKL. The V gene end was trimmed by 4 bases and the J gene end by 4 bases; junction bases not matched to a gene: 12. The CDR3 contains 16 residues. In DNA, the CDR3 is TGCGCCAGCAGCCCCCAGGGGAGACAGGGACTCTATGGCTACACCTTC. Translating gives CASSPQGRQGLYGYTF.

The V and J genes are TRBV6-5 and TRBJ2-7, with 16 positions matching TRBD2. The ends lost 6 bases at V and 1 base at J; junction bases unmatched: 6. The CDR3 runs 17 residues. Germline V gene data show CDR1 as MNHEY and CDR2 as SVGAGI. Written as DNA, the CDR3 is TGTGCCAGCAGACAGGGACTAGCGGGAGGGCGGTCCTACGAGCAGTACTTC. Protein: CASRQGLAGGRSYEQYF.